A single T cell receptor (beta chain) is shown here with its context. This clonotype has just a few counts. Its antigen remains undetermined. No quality values exist for individual bases; no much larger clone is one base distant. Receptor libraries were prepared by PCR. Instrument on record: Illumina HiSeq 2500. TCR library preparation used molecular barcoding, with unique molecular identifiers applied to normalize quantification of the TCRbeta repertoire. Using fastp trimming at Q25 and MiXCR clonotype assembly, TCRdb reanalyzed the public sequencing data and kept in-frame beta chains. Merged by CDR3 protein, the rows form single entries marked with the most common genes and DNA. For this sample the table gives 250,000 to 300,000 distinct CDR3 sequences, of which over 7% were detected only once. The ten largest clonotypes hold approximately 9.6% of the sample. Deletion took 0 bases off V and 5 bases off J, with a span of 16 bases between the germline ends. Looking up the germline V gene (reference sequence) yields CDR1 LNHNV and CDR2 YYDKDF. The CDR3 holds 16 amino acids from the cysteine to the phenylalanine. Left in the record is the CDR3 DNA by itself, 48 bases read in frame from the first base.

The data stem from a study of T-cell reconstitution after alpha-beta-depleted transplantation in children (TCRdb year 2016). A note on the overall study: The study quantitatively tracked T-cell immune reconstitution after TCRalphabeta/CD19-depleted allogeneic hematopoietic cell transplantation in children using TCR repertoire profiling. General findings and caveats noted by the study authors: In some patients, high TCRbeta diversity at day 60 was attributed to recipient T cells and intrathymic progenitors that had survived conditioning. Apparently early alphabetaT-cell count recovery about two months after transplant reportedly relied on only several hundred rapidly expanded clones derived from non-depleted graft cells. The frequencies of hyperexpanded clones fell over the following months, and after one year, T-cell counts and TCRbeta diversity were mostly attributed to newly produced T cells.

Read against the paper, the sample's treatment or condition label means: allogeneic hematopoietic cell transplantation with graft depleted of TCRalphabeta T cells and CD19 B cells. Transplant recipients were children who received TCRalphabeta/CD19-depleted allogeneic hematopoietic cell grafts. The receptor's source is a female patient aged 2 to 10 who had a stem cell transplant for Fanconi anemia, so the T cells may come from the graft donor. Recombination connected TRBV15 to TRBJ2-5, with TRBD2 tentatively as D gene (6 bases match). The material was peripheral blood, obtained 360 days after TCRalphabeta/CD19-depleted stem cell transplant. The sequenced DNA: TGTGCCACCAGCAGAGATGCAGCGGGTAGATCGGAGACCCAGTACTTC. This codes for CATSRDAAGRSETQYF. Joined to the reference TRBV15 and TRBJ2-5 proteins, this CDR3 gives the full variable domain: DAMVIQNPRYQVTQFGKPVTLSCSQTLNHNVMYWYQQKSSQAPKLLFHYYDKDFNNEADTPDNFQSRRPNTSFCFLDIRSPGLGDTAMYLCATSRDAAGRSETQYFGPGTRLLVL.